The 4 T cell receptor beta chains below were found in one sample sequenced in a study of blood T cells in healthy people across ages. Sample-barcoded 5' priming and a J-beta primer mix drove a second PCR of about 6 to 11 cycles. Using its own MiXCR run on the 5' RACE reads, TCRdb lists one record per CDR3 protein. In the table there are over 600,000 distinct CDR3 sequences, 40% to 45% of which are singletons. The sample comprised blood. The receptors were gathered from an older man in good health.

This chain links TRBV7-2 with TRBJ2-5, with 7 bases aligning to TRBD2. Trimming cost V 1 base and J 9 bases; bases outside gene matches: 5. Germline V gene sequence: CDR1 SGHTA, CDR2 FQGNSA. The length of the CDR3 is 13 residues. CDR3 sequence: CASSLGGGRAQYF. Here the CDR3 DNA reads TGTGCCAGCAGCTTAGGGGGGGGTAGGGCCCAGTACTTC.

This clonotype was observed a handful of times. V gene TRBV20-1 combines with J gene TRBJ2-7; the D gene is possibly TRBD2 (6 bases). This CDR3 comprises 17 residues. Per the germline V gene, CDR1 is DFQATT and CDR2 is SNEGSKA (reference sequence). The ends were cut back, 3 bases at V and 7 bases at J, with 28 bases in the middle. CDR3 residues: CSASFFDGSLHLAEQYF. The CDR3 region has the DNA TGCAGTGCTAGCTTCTTCGACGGGAGCTTACATCTAGCTGAGCAGTACTTC.

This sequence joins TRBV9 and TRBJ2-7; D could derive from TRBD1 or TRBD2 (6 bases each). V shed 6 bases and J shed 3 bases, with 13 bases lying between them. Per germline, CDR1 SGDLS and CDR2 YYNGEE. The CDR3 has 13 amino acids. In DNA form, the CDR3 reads TGTGCCAGCACGGGGGACACGTACTACGAGCAGTACTTC. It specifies CASTGDTYYEQYF. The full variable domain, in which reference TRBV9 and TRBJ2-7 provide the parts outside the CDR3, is DSGVTQTPKHLITATGQRVTLRCSPRSGDLSVYWYQQSLDQGLQFLIQYYNGEERAKGNILERFSAQQFPDLHSELNLSSLELGDSALYFCASTGDTYYEQYFGPGTRLTVT.

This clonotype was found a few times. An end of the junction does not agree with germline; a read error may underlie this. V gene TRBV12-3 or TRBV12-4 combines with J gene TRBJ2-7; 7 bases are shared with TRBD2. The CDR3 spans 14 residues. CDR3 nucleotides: TGTGCCAGCAGTTTAGGTGGGGACTACTACAAGCAGTACTTC. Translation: CASSLGGDYYKQYF.